The clone carrying this TCR beta chain was seen more than once but under ten times. The record originates from a study of control samples from healthy donors and cancer patients. Data came from immunoSEQ multiplex PCR; TCRdb stores just in-frame clones and leaves some out. The sample contains about 51,000 clones, roughly 90% of which appear only once. The TCR comes from a man aged 45-60 years with head and neck cancer. Material for sequencing was PBMCs.

This CDR3 is CASSLTFGLAGNEQFF. As DNA, the CDR3 is TGTGCCAGCAGCTTAACTTTTGGTCTAGCGGGCAATGAGCAGTTCTTC. The chain couples TRBV7-9 to TRBJ2-1, with 8 bases identical to TRBD2. Germline V gene lookup returns CDR1 SEHNR and CDR2 FQNEAQ (reference sequence). The CDR3 is 16 residues long. The ends lost 2 bases at V and 6 bases at J; junction bases unmatched: 9.